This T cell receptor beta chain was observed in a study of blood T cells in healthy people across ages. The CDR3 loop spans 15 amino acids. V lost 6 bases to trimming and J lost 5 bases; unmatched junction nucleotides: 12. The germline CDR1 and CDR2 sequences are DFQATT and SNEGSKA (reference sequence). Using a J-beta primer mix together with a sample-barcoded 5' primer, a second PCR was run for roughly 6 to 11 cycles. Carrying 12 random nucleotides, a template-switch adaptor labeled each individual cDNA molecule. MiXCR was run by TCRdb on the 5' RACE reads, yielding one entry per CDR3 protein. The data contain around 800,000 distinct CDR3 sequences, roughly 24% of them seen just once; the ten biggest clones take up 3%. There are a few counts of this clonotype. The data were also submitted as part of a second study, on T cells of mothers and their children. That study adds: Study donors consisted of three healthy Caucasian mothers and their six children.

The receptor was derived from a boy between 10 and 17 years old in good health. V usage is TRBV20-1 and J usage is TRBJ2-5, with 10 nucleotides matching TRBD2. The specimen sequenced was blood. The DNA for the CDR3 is TGCAGTGCAACTACGGCTAGCGGGGGTTGGGAGACCCAGTACTTC. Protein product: CSATTASGGWETQYF.